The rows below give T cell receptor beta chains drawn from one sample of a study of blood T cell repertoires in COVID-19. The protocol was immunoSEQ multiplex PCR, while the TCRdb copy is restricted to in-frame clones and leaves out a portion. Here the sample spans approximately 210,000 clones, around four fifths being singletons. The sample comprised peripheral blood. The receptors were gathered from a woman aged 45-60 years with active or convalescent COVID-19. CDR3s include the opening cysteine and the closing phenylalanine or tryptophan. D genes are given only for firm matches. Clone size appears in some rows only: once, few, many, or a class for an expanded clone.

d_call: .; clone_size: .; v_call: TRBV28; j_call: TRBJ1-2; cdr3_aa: CASSFPGPGYYGYTF; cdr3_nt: TGTGCCAGCAGTTTCCCCGGCCCGGGGTACTATGGCTACACCTTC
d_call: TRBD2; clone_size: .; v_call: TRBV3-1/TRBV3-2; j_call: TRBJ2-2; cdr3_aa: CASSLISGGRTGELFF; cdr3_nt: TGTGCCAGCAGCCTCATCTCGGGGGGGCGGACCGGGGAGCTGTTTTTT
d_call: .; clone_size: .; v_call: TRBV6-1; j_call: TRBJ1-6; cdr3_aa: CASSEFGRTSPLHF; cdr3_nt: TGTGCCAGCAGTGAGTTTGGCCGAACTTCACCCCTCCACTTT
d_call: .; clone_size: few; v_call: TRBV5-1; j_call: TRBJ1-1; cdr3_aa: CASSLARRPREAFF; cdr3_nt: TGCGCCAGCAGCTTGGCCCGTCGTCCCAGGGAAGCTTTCTTT
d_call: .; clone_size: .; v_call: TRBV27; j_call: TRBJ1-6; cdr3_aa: CASSLSINRQINSPLHF; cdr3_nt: TGTGCCAGCAGTTTATCGATAAATAGACAGATAAATTCACCCCTCCACTTT
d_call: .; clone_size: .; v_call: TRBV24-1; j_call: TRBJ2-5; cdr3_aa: CATSDLGGETQYF; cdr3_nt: TGTGCCACCAGTGATTTGGGCGGAGAGACCCAGTACTTC
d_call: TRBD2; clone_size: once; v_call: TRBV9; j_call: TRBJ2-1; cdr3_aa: CASSVSSGSTEQFF; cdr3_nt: TGTGCCAGCAGCGTATCTAGCGGGAGCACCGAGCAGTTCTTC
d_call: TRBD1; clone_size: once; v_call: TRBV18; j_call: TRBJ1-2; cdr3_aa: CASSPAGGHGYTF; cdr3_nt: TGTGCCAGCTCACCGGCAGGGGGCCATGGCTACACCTTC
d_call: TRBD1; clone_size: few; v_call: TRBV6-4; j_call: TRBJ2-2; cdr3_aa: CASSPGTVQTPGELFF; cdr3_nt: TGTGCCAGCAGTCCCGGGACAGTTCAAACACCCGGGGAGCTGTTTTTT
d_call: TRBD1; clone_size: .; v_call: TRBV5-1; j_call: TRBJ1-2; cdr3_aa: CASSYTGVSGGYTF; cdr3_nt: TGCGCCAGCAGCTATACAGGGGTTTCGGGTGGCTACACCTTC
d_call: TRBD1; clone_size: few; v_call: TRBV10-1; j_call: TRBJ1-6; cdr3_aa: CAIPGTGDSPLHF; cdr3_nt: TGCGCCATACCGGGGACAGGGGATTCACCCCTCCACTTT
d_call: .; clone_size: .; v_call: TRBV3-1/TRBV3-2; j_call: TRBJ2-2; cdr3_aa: CASSQWGDYTGELFF; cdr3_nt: TGTGCCAGCAGCCAATGGGGAGATTACACCGGGGAGCTGTTTTTT
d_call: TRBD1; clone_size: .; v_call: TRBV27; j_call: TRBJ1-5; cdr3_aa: CASSLTGYQPQHF; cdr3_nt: TGTGCCAGCAGTTTGACAGGGTATCAGCCCCAGCATTTT
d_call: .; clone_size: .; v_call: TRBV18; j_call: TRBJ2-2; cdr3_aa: CASSPQAGTTGELFF; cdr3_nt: TGTGCCAGCTCACCACAGGCGGGGACCACCGGGGAGCTGTTTTTT
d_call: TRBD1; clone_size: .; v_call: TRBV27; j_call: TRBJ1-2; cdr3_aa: CASSLGTGLYGYTF; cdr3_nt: TGTGCCAGCAGTTTAGGGACAGGGCTCTATGGCTACACCTTC
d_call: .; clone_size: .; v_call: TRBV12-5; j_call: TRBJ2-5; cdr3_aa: CASGSEGPGTQYF; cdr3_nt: TGTGCTAGTGGTTCGGAGGGGCCGGGGACCCAGTACTTC
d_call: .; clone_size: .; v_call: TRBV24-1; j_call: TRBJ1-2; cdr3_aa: CATSATGEGRDYGYTF; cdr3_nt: TGTGCCACCAGTGCCACCGGAGAGGGTCGCGACTATGGCTACACCTTC
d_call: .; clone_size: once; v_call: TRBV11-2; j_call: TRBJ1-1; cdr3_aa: CASSGQPNTEAFF; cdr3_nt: TGTGCCAGCAGCGGACAGCCGAACACTGAAGCTTTCTTT
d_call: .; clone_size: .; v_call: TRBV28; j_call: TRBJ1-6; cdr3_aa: CASRRYVGRWDSPLHF; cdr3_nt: TGTGCCAGCCGGAGGTATGTGGGTCGGTGGGATTCACCCCTCCACTTT
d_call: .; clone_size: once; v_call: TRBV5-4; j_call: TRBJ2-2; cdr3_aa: CASSSSTGIGELFF; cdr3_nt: TGTGCCAGCAGCTCATCGACGGGAATCGGGGAGCTGTTTTTT
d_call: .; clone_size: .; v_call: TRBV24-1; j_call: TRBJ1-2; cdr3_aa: CATSDWRAEDGYTF; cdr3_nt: TGTGCCACCAGTGATTGGAGGGCAGAGGATGGCTACACCTTC
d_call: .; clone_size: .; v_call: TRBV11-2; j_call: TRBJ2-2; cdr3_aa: CASSPGWRATGELFF; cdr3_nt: TGTGCCAGCAGTCCGGGGTGGAGGGCCACCGGGGAGCTGTTTTTT
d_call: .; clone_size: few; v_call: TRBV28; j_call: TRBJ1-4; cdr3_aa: CATGDSNSEKLFF; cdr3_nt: TGTGCCACCGGAGACAGTAACAGTGAAAAACTGTTTTTT